The source of this T cell receptor (beta chain) is a study of CD8 T cells in ankylosing spondylitis. Points from the study as a whole: One TCR beta motif, made up of eight or nine highly homologous variants, appeared characteristic of ankylosing spondylitis blood.

The TCR beta libraries were generated through quantitative 5'-RACE incorporating molecular barcodes. Each CDR3 protein gets one entry after TCRdb re-called the 5' RACE reads with MiXCR. The table shows approximately 540,000 distinct CDR3 sequences, with roughly 13% occurring only once. This clonotype was detected only a few times. Its matching antigen is unknown. The sample comprised blood, either unsorted or a sorted T cell fraction (not recorded which). The TCR sequence derives from a male donor with ankylosing spondylitis.

CDR3 DNA sequence: TGTGCCAGCTCACCCTCGGGACAGGTGGCTTTCTTT. Translation gives CASSPSGQVAFF. The chain is built from TRBV18 and TRBJ1-1; 8 bases fit TRBD1. Germline V lookup: CDR1 KGHSH, CDR2 LQKENI. The CDR3 is 12 residues long. Trimming cost V 3 bases and J 11 bases; bases outside gene matches: 5.